This entry is about one TCR beta chain. Original data processing: Estimation of nucleated cell counts was performed using reference gene primer amplification. The assay was immunoSEQ multiplex PCR, and TCRdb's table has in-frame clones only and misses some. V, J and clone size are those of that table, while D and trimming were read from the DNA. The sample contains roughly 190,000 clones, around 86% of which appear only once. CDR3 length: 13 residues. The germline V and J ends were trimmed by 1 base and 4 bases, with 10 bases remaining between them. Germline CDR1 GTSNPN, CDR2 SVGIG (reference sequence). This sample is drawn from a study of blood T cell repertoires in COVID-19. Study summary: T cells, B-cell-depleted T cells, or PBMCs supplied cDNA or gDNA.

The sample comprised peripheral blood. The receptor was isolated from a woman aged 40 to 50 with acute or convalescent COVID-19. The rearrangement links TRBV30 to TRBJ1-1; unclear D gene. The CDR3 here is CAWSGDLATEAFF. The DNA of the CDR3 is TGTGCCTGGAGTGGTGACTTAGCCACTGAAGCTTTCTTT.